A selection of T cell receptor beta chains follows, all from one sample in a study of T cell responses to AZD1222 COVID-19 vaccine. Repertoires were generated with immunoSEQ multiplex PCR, while TCRdb's copy carries only in-frame clones and drops some. The table records roughly 87,000 clones, 75% to 90% of them present only once. The sample was peripheral blood, taken 28 days after the second AZD1222 dose. Source of these receptors: an adult who received the AZD1222 COVID-19 vaccine. Both conserved end residues are part of each CDR3. Each record gives: V gene, D gene, CDR3 length, J gene, CDR3 protein, CDR3 DNA. The D gene is left open where the match is weak.

>TRBV30|NA|13|TRBJ1-1
CAWGGPRNTEAFF
TGTGCCTGGGGGGGTCCCAGGAACACTGAAGCTTTCTTT
>TRBV24-1|TRBD1|16|TRBJ2-3
CATSDLGQGPTDTQYF
TGTGCCACCAGTGACCTCGGACAGGGCCCCACAGATACGCAGTATTTT
>TRBV6-1|NA|12|TRBJ1-2
CASSEGSYGYTF
TGTGCCAGCAGTGAAGGGTCCTATGGCTACACCTTC
>TRBV11-1|NA|13|TRBJ2-3
CASSFSNTDTQYF
TGTGCCAGCAGCTTTTCTAACACAGATACGCAGTATTTT
>TRBV10-2|NA|14|TRBJ2-2
CASSEYKNTGELFF
TGCGCCAGCAGTGAGTACAAGAACACCGGGGAGCTGTTTTTT
>TRBV11-2|TRBD2|17|TRBJ2-3
CASHIPGLAGRTDTQYF
TGTGCCAGCCACATCCCGGGACTAGCGGGGCGGACAGATACGCAGTATTTT
>TRBV5-1|NA|16|TRBJ2-1
CASSLGGRAADNEQFF
TGCGCCAGCAGCTTGGGTGGTCGGGCGGCCGACAATGAGCAGTTCTTC
>TRBV2|NA|18|TRBJ2-2
CASSETTGLGRNTGELFF
TGTGCCAGCAGTGAAACAACGGGGTTAGGAAGGAACACCGGGGAGCTGTTTTTT
>TRBV7-3|TRBD1|14|TRBJ1-1
CASSFTGGNTEAFF
TGTGCCAGCAGCTTTACAGGGGGTAACACTGAAGCTTTCTTT
>TRBV7-3|NA|13|TRBJ1-1
CASSPGANTEAFF
TGTGCCAGCAGCCCGGGGGCTAACACTGAAGCTTTCTTT